Listed here are 8 T cell receptor beta chains from one sample, sequenced in a study of blood T cells in healthy people across ages. It was with a sample-barcoded 5' primer and a J-beta primer mix that a second PCR of roughly 7 to 12 cycles was run. TCRdb recomputed calls from the 5' RACE reads with MiXCR, one row per CDR3 protein. The top ten hold roughly 25% of the sample, which has 650,000 to 900,000 distinct CDR3 sequences, under 80% seen once. The sample taken for sequencing was blood. These receptors were taken from a man under 40 in good health.

The rearrangement joins TRBV4-2 to TRBJ1-2; D is unresolved. The CDR3 contains 14 residues. Trimming shortened V by 0 bases and J by 8 bases, and 13 bases separated the two germline ends. The V gene's germline CDR1 is LGHNA and CDR2 YNFKEQ. The CDR3 protein is CASSQDSAGGGYTF. In nucleotides, the CDR3 is TGTGCCAGCAGCCAAGACAGTGCGGGCGGCGGCTACACCTTC.

This sequence joins TRBV11-1 and TRBJ2-2; D not certain. This CDR3 region has 15 residues. The germline gives CDR1 SGHAT, CDR2 FQDESV (reference sequence). V was trimmed by 3 bases and J by 5 bases, leaving 13 bases between them. DNA for the CDR3: TGTGCCAGCAGCTTTCTTACGGTACCTACCGGGGAGCTGTTTTTT. Its translation: CASSFLTVPTGELFF.

This clonotype occurred once. The V gene is TRBV4-3, the J gene TRBJ2-3; 9 bases agree with TRBD2. This CDR3 has 17 residues. Germline-derived CDR1 and CDR2 are LGHNA and YSLEER. The J segment lost 4 bases and the V segment lost 1 base, leaving 9 bases of the junction unmatched. The CDR3 DNA reads TGCGCCAGCAGCCAAGTATCGGGACTAGCAAGGCCAGATACGCAGTATTTT. This translates into CASSQVSGLARPDTQYF.

The rearrangement uses TRBV5-1 and TRBJ2-4; D remains ambiguous. TRBJ2-7 matches the DNA end more closely, so the J call is doubtful. CDR1 and CDR2 (germline): SGHRS, YFSETQ. This CDR3 is built from 12 residues. The CDR3 sequence is CASSNTTYEQYF. For the CDR3, the DNA is TGCGCCAGCAGCAACACTACCTACGAGCAGTACTTC.

This clonotype was counted a few times. This chain joins TRBV11-2 and TRBJ2-6; D remains ambiguous. The CDR3 spans 14 residues. CDR1 is SGHAT and CDR2 is FQNNGV in the germline V gene. The germline V and J ends were trimmed by 5 bases and 3 bases, with 8 bases remaining between them. The DNA of the CDR3 is TGTGCCAGCAGCCCGGACGTTGGGGCCAACGTCCTGACTTTC. This translates into CASSPDVGANVLTF.

CDR3 residues: CAISDSGGFQETQYF. The DNA of the CDR3 is TGTGCCATCAGTGATAGCGGGGGATTTCAAGAGACCCAGTACTTC. The V gene is TRBV10-3, the J gene TRBJ2-5; 9 nucleotides line up with TRBD2. This CDR3 spans 15 amino acids. Germline V gene sequence: CDR1 ENHRY, CDR2 SYGVKD. V lost 3 bases, J lost 2 bases, and 4 bases stayed unmatched.

The CDR3 loop reads CASSVDSAGGPDNEQFF. For the CDR3, the DNA is TGTGCCAGCAGCGTAGATAGTGCGGGGGGGCCTGACAATGAGCAGTTCTTC. V and J are TRBV9 and TRBJ2-1, with 9 bases aligning to TRBD2. The CDR3 has 17 residues. J gave up 5 bases and V 0 bases, and 9 bases lay outside the gene matches. Per germline, CDR1 SGDLS and CDR2 YYNGEE.

The chain employs TRBV12-3 or TRBV12-4 and TRBJ2-7, with D perhaps TRBD2 (7 bases). V lost 7 bases and J 7 bases, leaving 17 bases between the germline ends. The CDR3 sequence is 13 residues long. This chain's CDR3 is CASKGGLVNEQYF. In nucleotides, the CDR3 is TGTGCCAGCAAGGGGGGGCTGGTAAATGAGCAGTACTTC.